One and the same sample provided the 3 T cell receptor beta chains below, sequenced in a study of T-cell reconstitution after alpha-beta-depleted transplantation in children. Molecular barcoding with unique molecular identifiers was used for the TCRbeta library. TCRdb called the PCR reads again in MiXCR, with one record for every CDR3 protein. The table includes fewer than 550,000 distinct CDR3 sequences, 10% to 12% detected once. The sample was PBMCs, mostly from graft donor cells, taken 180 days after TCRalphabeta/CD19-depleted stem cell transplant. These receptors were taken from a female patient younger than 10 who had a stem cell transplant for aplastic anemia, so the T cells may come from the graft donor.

The CDR3 coding sequence is TGTGCCAGCACACTAGCGGGAGGACCCGATTCCAATGAGCAGTTCTTC. It is translated as CASTLAGGPDSNEQFF. V gene TRBV9 combines with J gene TRBJ2-1; TRBD2 agrees at 12 bases. This CDR3 is built from 16 residues. V lost 6 bases, J lost 6 bases, and 10 bases stayed unmatched. The V gene's germline CDR1 is SGDLS and CDR2 YYNGEE. The variable domain in full, completed from reference TRBV9 and TRBJ2-1, reads DSGVTQTPKHLITATGQRVTLRCSPRSGDLSVYWYQQSLDQGLQFLIQYYNGEERAKGNILERFSAQQFPDLHSELNLSSLELGDSALYFCASTLAGGPDSNEQFFGPGTRLTVL.

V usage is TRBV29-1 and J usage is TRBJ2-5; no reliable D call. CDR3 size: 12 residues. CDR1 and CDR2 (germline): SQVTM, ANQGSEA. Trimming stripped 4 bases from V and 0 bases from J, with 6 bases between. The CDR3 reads CSVVRNQETQYF. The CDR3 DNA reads TGCAGCGTTGTTCGGAACCAAGAGACCCAGTACTTC.

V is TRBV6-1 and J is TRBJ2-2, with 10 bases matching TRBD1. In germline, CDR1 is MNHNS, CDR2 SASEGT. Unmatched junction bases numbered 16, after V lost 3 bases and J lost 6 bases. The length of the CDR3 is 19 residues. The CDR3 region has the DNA TGTGCCAGCAGTGAGATTTGGGGACAGGGGTTTTCTAAGGCCGGGGAGCTGTTTTTT. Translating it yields CASSEIWGQGFSKAGELFF.